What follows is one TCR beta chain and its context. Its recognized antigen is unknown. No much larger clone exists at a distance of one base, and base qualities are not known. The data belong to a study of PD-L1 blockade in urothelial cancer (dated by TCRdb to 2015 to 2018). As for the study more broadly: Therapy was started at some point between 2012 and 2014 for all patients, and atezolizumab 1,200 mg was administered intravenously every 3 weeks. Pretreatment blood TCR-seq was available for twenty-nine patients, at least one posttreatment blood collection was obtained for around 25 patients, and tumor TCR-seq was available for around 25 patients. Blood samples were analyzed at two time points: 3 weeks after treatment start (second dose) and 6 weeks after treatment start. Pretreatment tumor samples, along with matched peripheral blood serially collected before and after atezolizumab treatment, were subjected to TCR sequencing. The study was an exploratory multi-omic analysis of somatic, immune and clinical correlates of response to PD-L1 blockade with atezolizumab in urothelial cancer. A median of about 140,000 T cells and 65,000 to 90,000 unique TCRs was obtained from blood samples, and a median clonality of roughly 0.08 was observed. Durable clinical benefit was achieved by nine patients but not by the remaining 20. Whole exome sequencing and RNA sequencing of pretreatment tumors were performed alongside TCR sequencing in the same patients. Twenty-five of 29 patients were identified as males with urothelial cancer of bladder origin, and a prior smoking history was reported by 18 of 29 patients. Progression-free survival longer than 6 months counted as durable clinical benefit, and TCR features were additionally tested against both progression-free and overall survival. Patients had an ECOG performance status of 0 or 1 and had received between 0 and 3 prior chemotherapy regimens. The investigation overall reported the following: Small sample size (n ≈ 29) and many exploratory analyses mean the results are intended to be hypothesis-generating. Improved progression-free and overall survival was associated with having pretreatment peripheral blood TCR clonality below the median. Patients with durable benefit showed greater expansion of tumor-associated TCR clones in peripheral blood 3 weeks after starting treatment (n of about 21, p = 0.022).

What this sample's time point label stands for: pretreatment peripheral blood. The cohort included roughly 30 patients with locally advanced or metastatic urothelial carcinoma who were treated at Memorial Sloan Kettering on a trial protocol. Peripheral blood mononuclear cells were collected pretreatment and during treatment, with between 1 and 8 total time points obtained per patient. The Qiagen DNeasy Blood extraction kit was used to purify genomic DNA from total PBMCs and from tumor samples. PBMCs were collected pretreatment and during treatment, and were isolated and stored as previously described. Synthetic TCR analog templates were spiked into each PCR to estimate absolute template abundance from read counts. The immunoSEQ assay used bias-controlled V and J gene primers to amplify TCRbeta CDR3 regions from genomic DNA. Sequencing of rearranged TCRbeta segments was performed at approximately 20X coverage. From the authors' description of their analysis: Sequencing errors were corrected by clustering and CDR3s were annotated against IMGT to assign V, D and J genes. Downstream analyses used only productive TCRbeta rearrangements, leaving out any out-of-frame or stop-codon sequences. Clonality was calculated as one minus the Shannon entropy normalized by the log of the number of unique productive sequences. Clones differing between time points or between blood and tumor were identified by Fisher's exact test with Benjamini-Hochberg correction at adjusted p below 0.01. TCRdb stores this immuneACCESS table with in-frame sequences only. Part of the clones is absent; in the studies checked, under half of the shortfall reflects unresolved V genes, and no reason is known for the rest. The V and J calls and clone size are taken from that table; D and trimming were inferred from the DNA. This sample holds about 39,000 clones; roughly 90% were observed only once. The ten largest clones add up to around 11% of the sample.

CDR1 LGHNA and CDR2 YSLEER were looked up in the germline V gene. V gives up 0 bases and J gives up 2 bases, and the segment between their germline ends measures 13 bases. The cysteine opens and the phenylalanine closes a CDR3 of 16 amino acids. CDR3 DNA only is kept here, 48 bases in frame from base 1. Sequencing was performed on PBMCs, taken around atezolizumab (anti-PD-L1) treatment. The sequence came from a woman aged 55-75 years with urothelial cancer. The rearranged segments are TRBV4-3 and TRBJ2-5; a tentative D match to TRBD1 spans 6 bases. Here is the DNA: TGCGCCAGCAGCCAAGATTACTTACAGGGACAAGAGACCCAGTACTTC. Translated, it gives CASSQDYLQGQETQYF.